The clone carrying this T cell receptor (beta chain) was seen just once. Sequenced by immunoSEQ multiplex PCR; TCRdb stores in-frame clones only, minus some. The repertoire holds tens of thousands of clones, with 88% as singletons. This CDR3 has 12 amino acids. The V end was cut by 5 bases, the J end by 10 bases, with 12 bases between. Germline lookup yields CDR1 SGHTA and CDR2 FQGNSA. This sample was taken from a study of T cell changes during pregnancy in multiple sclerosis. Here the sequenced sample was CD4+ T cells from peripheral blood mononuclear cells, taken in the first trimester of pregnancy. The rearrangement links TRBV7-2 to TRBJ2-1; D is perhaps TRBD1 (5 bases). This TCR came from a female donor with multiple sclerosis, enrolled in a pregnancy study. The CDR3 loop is CASSRQRQEQFF. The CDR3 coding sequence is TGTGCCAGCAGCCGTCAAAGACAGGAGCAGTTCTTC.